The 27 T cell receptor beta chains below come from one sample, sequenced in a study of T cell responses to AZD1222 COVID-19 vaccine. Some clones are missing from TCRdb's copy, which holds only in-frame ones; the method was immunoSEQ multiplex PCR. The sample holds roughly 110,000 clones, about 93% seen once. Sequences were derived from peripheral blood, sampled 28 days after the second AZD1222 dose. The receptors were sampled from an adult who received the AZD1222 COVID-19 vaccine.

The chain joins TRBV6-5 to TRBJ1-2, with D tentatively TRBD1 (5 bases). Looked up from germline, CDR1 is MNHEY and CDR2 is SVGAGI. Trimming cost V 4 bases and J 2 bases, with 8 bases left between them. The length of the CDR3 is 13 residues. The CDR3, as DNA: TGTGCCAGCAGTTGGGGACTCAACTATGGCTACACCTTC. Translation gives CASSWGLNYGYTF.

The genes are TRBV10-3 and TRBJ2-3; D remains ambiguous. The CDR3 runs to 14 residues. Per germline, CDR1 ENHRY and CDR2 SYGVKD. Trimming removed 3 bases from V and 4 bases from J, with 11 bases in between. CDR3 in amino acids: CAISDNTQADTQYF. As DNA, the CDR3 is TGTGCCATCAGTGACAACACGCAGGCAGATACGCAGTATTTT.

This clone occurred once. The chain is built from TRBV5-1 and TRBJ2-7; unclear D gene. The CDR3 loop spans 14 amino acids. The V and J ends lost 0 bases and 0 bases respectively, with 7 bases between them. CDR1 and CDR2 from the germline V gene are SGHRS and YFSETQ. CDR3 in amino acids: CASSLAWSSYEQYF. DNA of the CDR3: TGCGCCAGCAGCTTGGCCTGGAGCTCCTACGAGCAGTACTTC.

This chain connects TRBV5-4 to TRBJ1-6; D perhaps matches TRBD1 (6 bases). Per germline, CDR1 SGHNT and CDR2 YYREEE (reference sequence). Deletions cut 0 bases from V and 10 bases from J, with 14 bases between. The CDR3 runs 15 residues. The CDR3 nucleotides read TGTGCCAGCAGCTTGGGACGGGGGGGCTGGTCACCCCTCCACTTT. Its protein is CASSLGRGGWSPLHF.

The V call is TRBV9, the J call TRBJ2-5; 12 bases match TRBD2. CDR1 and CDR2 (germline): SGDLS, YYNGEE. V was clipped by 3 bases and J by 0 bases; unmatched bases: 6. The CDR3 totals 17 residues. The CDR3 sequence: CASSGYRLAGDQETQYF. CDR3 in DNA: TGTGCCAGCAGCGGATATAGACTAGCGGGGGACCAAGAGACCCAGTACTTC.

As to this clone: Sequence at one end of the junction differs from germline and may be a read error. This chain links TRBV10-3 with TRBJ2-7; maybe TRBD2 (6 bases). CDR3 size: 12 residues. Germline CDR1 ENHRY, CDR2 SYGVKD. CDR3 sequence: CAISEGRQKPSF. In DNA form, the CDR3 reads TGTGCCATCAGTGAGGGGAGGCAGAAACCCAGCTTC.

This clone was seen just once. The chain employs TRBV4-1 and TRBJ1-2, with D tentatively TRBD1 (6 bases). Germline values: CDR1 MGHRA, CDR2 YSYEKL. The length of the CDR3 is 16 residues. The V gene lost 4 bases and the J gene lost 4 bases, with 19 bases spanning the gap. The CDR3 DNA reads TGCGCCAGCAGCCCCAGGGCAGGGGAGCTTTTCTATGGCTACACCTTC. Translating gives CASSPRAGELFYGYTF.

A remark on this clone: This specimen includes other DNA sequences encoding the same CDR3. This CDR3 reads CASTRGDQPQHF. The CDR3 DNA follows: TGTGCCAGCACCCGGGGGGATCAGCCCCAGCATTTT. This rearrangement joins TRBV12-3 or TRBV12-4 to TRBJ1-5, with D perhaps matching TRBD1 (5 bases). The length of the CDR3 is 12 residues. The V end lost 7 bases, the J end lost 5 bases, and 9 bases lay between the germline ends.

The chain employs TRBV4-1 and TRBJ2-7, with 7 bases lining up with TRBD1. CDR1 is MGHRA and CDR2 is YSYEKL in the germline V gene. The length of the CDR3 is 16 residues. V shed 2 bases and J 2 bases; nucleotides not matched to a gene: 9. The DNA of the CDR3 is TGCGCCAGCAGCCAAACGACCGGGACAGCAACCTACGAGCAGTACTTC. This gives the protein CASSQTTGTATYEQYF.

This clone was detected a few times. CDR3 in DNA: TGTGCCAGCAGCTTAACCCTAGCGGCCCGCACAGATACGCAGTATTTT. The encoded protein is CASSLTLAARTDTQYF. The chain is built from TRBV7-2 and TRBJ2-3, with 7 positions matching TRBD2. This CDR3 has 16 amino acids. V dropped 2 bases and J dropped 1; count of bases not matched to a gene: 6. Germline assignment: CDR1 SGHTA and CDR2 FQGNSA.

V and J are TRBV6-5 and TRBJ2-7; D remains unclear. Between the trimmed V and J ends, which lost 2 bases and 2 bases, there was a span of 1 base. CDR1 and CDR2 (germline): MNHEY, SVGAGI. This CDR3 is built from 11 residues. In DNA form, the CDR3 reads TGTGCCAGCAGTTACGCCTACGAGCAGTACTTC. Encoded protein: CASSYAYEQYF.

This chain uses TRBV18 with TRBJ1-5, with 7 bases aligning to TRBD1. Germline CDR1 KGHSH, CDR2 LQKENI. Trimming at V came to 2 bases and at J to 4 bases, leaving 5 bases not matched to a gene. The CDR3 loop spans 15 amino acids. In DNA form, the CDR3 reads TGTGCCAGCTCACCATCCACAGGGGAGAATCAGCCCCAGCATTTT. Amino acids: CASSPSTGENQPQHF.

The chain carries TRBV5-4 and TRBJ2-1; TRBD2 is a possible D gene (6 bases). Germline assignment: CDR1 SGHNT and CDR2 YYREEE (reference sequence). Trimming stripped 0 bases from V and 8 bases from J, with 9 bases between. This CDR3 is 13 amino acids long. CDR3 in amino acids: CASSLGLAHEQFF. CDR3 bases: TGTGCCAGCAGCTTGGGGCTAGCGCATGAGCAGTTCTTC.

This chain uses TRBV19 with TRBJ2-2; 8 nucleotides match TRBD2. The ends lost 6 bases at V and 7 bases at J; junction bases unmatched: 7. The CDR3 has 14 amino acids. Germline V lookup: CDR1 LNHDA, CDR2 SQIVND (reference sequence). This CDR3 is CASSAAGASGELFF. The CDR3 DNA sequence: TGTGCCAGTAGCGCAGCGGGGGCGAGCGGGGAGCTGTTTTTT.

V is TRBV5-1 and J is TRBJ2-2; D is ambiguous. V was trimmed by 5 bases and J by 3 bases, leaving 2 bases between them. CDR1 and CDR2 from the germline V gene are SGHRS and YFSETQ. This CDR3 comprises 11 residues. CDR3: CASRYTGELFF. The CDR3 DNA reads as TGCGCCAGCAGATACACCGGGGAGCTGTTTTTT.

The chain employs TRBV11-2 and TRBJ2-1; D unclear. V was cut by 1 base and J by 7 bases, with 5 bases left in between. The length of the CDR3 is 12 residues. The germline V gene has CDR1 SGHAT and CDR2 FQNNGV. The DNA for the CDR3 is TGTGCCAGCAGCTTAGCCTGGAATGAGCAGTTCTTC. Residues: CASSLAWNEQFF.

This chain joins TRBV6-2 or TRBV6-3 and TRBJ1-2, with 10 bases matching TRBD1. The CDR3 is 15 residues long. Germline loops: CDR1 MNHEY, CDR2 SVGEGT. Unmatched junction bases numbered 9, after V lost 4 bases and J lost 7 bases. Here the CDR3 DNA reads TGTGCCAGCAGTTCCCCGGGACAGGGGACGGCTGGCTACACCTTC. It codes for CASSSPGQGTAGYTF.

The chain carries TRBV18 and TRBJ1-4, with TRBD1 as a possible D gene (6 bases). Looked up from germline, CDR1 is KGHSH and CDR2 is LQKENI. Deletions cut 6 bases from V and 7 bases from J, with 15 bases between. CDR3 length: 14 residues. The CDR3 DNA is TGTGCCAGCTCTCCGCCAGGGGACGGTGAAAAACTGTTTTTT. This translates into CASSPPGDGEKLFF.

The V gene is TRBV11-2, the J gene TRBJ2-1; TRBD2 matches 8 bases. The CDR3 has 13 residues. V shed 5 bases and J 13 bases; nucleotides not matched to a gene: 10. Germline CDR1 SGHAT, CDR2 FQNNGV. CDR3 sequence reads: CASSDGLAGPQFF. CDR3 DNA: TGTGCCAGCAGCGACGGGTTAGCGGGACCCCAGTTCTTC.

This chain connects TRBV7-9 to TRBJ1-2; 7 nucleotides agree with TRBD1. The CDR3 is made up of 14 amino acids. V trimming: 6 bases; J trimming: 4 bases; junction bases outside the gene matches: 8. Per the germline V gene, CDR1 is SEHNR and CDR2 is FQNEAQ (reference sequence). The CDR3 region has the DNA TGTGCCAGCAGTACCGTGGCAGGGGGCTATGGCTACACCTTC. Amino acids: CASSTVAGGYGYTF.

This chain connects TRBV28 to TRBJ2-5; D could derive from TRBD1 or TRBD2 (6 bases each). CDR1 is MDHEN and CDR2 is SYDVKM in the germline V gene. CDR3 length: 14 amino acids. V was clipped by 7 bases and J by 4 bases, with 16 bases between them. The CDR3, as DNA: TGTGCCAGCATCCCCTGGGGGGCGGGAGAGACCCAGTACTTC. Amino acids: CASIPWGAGETQYF.

The chain links TRBV6-2 or TRBV6-3 to TRBJ2-5; D gene unclear. Trimming left V 0 bases short and J 5 bases short, with 4 bases between. CDR1 and CDR2 from the germline V gene are MNHEY and SVGEGT. The length of the CDR3 is 12 residues. CDR3 in amino acids: CASSYSSETQYF. CDR3 in DNA: TGTGCCAGCAGTTACTCGAGCGAGACCCAGTACTTC.

Here the CDR3 reads CASSLDWQETQYF. The CDR3 DNA reads as TGTGCCAGCAGTCTCGACTGGCAAGAGACCCAGTACTTC. The chain combines TRBV12-3 or TRBV12-4 with TRBJ2-5, with unresolved D. The CDR3 contains 13 residues. V dropped 5 bases and J dropped 2 bases, with 9 bases sitting between them.

The chain uses TRBV18 and TRBJ1-6; a possible D gene is TRBD1 (5 bases). This CDR3 region has 15 residues. The V gene lost 1 base and the J gene lost 7 bases, with 11 bases spanning the gap. The germline CDR1 and CDR2 sequences are KGHSH and LQKENI. The CDR3 bases are TGTGCCAGCTCACCACGGGGCCTTCTAAATTCACCCCTCCACTTT. Translated, it gives CASSPRGLLNSPLHF.

The rearrangement uses TRBV29-1 and TRBJ2-2, with D possibly TRBD1 on 5 matching bases. The germline CDR1 and CDR2 sequences are SQVTM and ANQGSEA. The CDR3 loop spans 13 amino acids. Trimming took off 6 bases at V and 4 bases at J, with 12 bases between the two ends. As DNA, the CDR3 is TGCAGCGTCCGAATCGACAGCACCGGGGAGCTGTTTTTT. Its protein product is CSVRIDSTGELFF.

This chain connects TRBV9 to TRBJ1-4, with D perhaps TRBD1 (5 bases). The ends were cut back, 0 bases at V and 5 bases at J, with 8 bases in the middle. The CDR3 runs to 14 residues. Germline-derived CDR1 and CDR2 are SGDLS and YYNGEE. CDR3 region: CASSVAGLNEKLFF. The DNA of the CDR3 is TGTGCCAGCAGCGTAGCAGGGTTAAATGAAAAACTGTTTTTT.

This chain connects TRBV27 to TRBJ2-7; the match to TRBD2 covers 9 bases. J gave up 6 bases and V 0 bases, and 6 bases lay outside the gene matches. CDR1 and CDR2 (germline): MNHEY, SMNVEV (reference sequence). CDR3 length: 15 residues. In DNA, the CDR3 is TGTGCCAGCAGTTTATCCCCTAGCGGGATCGGCGAGCAGTACTTC. This codes for CASSLSPSGIGEQYF.